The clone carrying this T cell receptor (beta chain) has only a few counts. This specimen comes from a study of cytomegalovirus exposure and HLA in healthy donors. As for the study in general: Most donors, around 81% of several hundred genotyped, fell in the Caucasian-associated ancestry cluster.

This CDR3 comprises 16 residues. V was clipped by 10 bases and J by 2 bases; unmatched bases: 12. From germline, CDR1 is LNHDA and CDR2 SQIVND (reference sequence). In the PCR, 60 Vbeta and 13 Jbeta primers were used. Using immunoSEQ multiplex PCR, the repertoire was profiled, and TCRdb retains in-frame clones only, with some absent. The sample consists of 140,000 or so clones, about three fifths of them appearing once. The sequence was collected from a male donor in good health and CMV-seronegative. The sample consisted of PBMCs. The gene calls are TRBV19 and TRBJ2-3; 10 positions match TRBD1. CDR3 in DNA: TGTGCCACCAGAGACAGGGGGCTTCCAAACACAGATACGCAGTATTTT. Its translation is CATRDRGLPNTDTQYF.